This T cell receptor beta chain was profiled in a study of blood T cell repertoires in COVID-19. The table lists this clone with a count of one. CDR1 is KGHDR and CDR2 is SFDVKD in the germline V gene. The V gene end was trimmed by 4 bases and the J gene end by 4 bases; junction bases not matched to a gene: 13. This CDR3 has 17 amino acids. Assay used: immunoSEQ multiplex PCR; TCRdb lists only in-frame clones, some missing. The repertoire holds approximately 250,000 clones, with around 82% as singletons. Sequenced material: peripheral blood. The chain links TRBV24-1 to TRBJ2-7; 9 nucleotides line up with TRBD1. This TCR was sampled from a human donor in a cohort sampled during active COVID-19. This chain's CDR3 is CATSDSAYPGQGYEQYF. CDR3 DNA sequence: TGTGCCACCAGTGACTCGGCGTATCCGGGACAGGGTTACGAGCAGTACTTC.